The T cell receptor (beta chain) described here comes from a study of somatic mutations in cytotoxic T cells in rheumatoid arthritis. Study background: It was right after diagnosis, before any treatment, that patient blood (roughly 30 ml EDTA) was drawn.

The investigators isolated CD4+ and CD8+ cells by positive magnetic bead selection and checked their purity by flow cytometry. Germline CDR1 and CDR2: LNHNV and YYDKDF (reference sequence). V lost 8 bases and J lost 2; bases outside the gene matches: 11. The CDR3 is 16 residues long. A remark on this clone: The target antigen is unknown.

Original methodology: Published virus-specific TCRB sequences found rare matches among patient CD8+ clones larger than 1%. Here immunoSEQ multiplex PCR was the method, and the copy in TCRdb shows in-frame clones only, minus some. The DNA was the basis for D and trimming; V, J and clone size are from that table. The top ten clones hold around a fifth of a sample with 16,000 or so clones, more than 75% of them seen once. Study-wide findings and caveats: TRBV07 appeared slightly underrepresented in the rheumatoid arthritis patients. That finding was not adjusted to account for multiple comparisons.

Sequencing used CD8+ T cells sorted from blood. V gene TRBV15 combines with J gene TRBJ2-1; 8 bases align to TRBD2. This receptor was obtained from an adult with rheumatoid arthritis. Here the CDR3 reads CATLSRAGDPYNEQFF. The DNA of the CDR3 is TGTGCCACCCTTAGTAGAGCGGGAGATCCCTACAATGAGCAGTTCTTC. Complete variable domain (other parts from reference TRBV15 and TRBJ2-1): DAMVIQNPRYQVTQFGKPVTLSCSQTLNHNVMYWYQQKSSQAPKLLFHYYDKDFNNEADTPDNFQSRRPNTSFCFLDIRSPGLGDTAMYLCATLSRAGDPYNEQFFGPGTRLTVL.